The 30 T cell receptor beta chains below all came from one sample that was sequenced in a study of human T cells and chemical hapten exposure. As to time point: patch test 1, 2 weeks after DPC sensitization. Documented treatment: therapeutic diphenylcyclopropenone sensitization with weekly scalp DPC. MiXCR, run by TCRdb on the RACE reads, gives a single entry per CDR3 protein. The sample includes around 300,000 distinct CDR3 sequences, about 7% of them seen just once. The starting material was whole blood, obtained in connection with sensitization to the hapten diphenylcyclopropenone (DPC). These TCRs come from a woman under 30 with alopecia areata. Some clones in this sample may be carry-over from other donors' samples.

CDR3: CASSFRGLYEQYF. For the CDR3, the DNA is TGTGCCAGCAGCTTCAGGGGGCTGTACGAGCAGTACTTC. The gene calls are TRBV5-5 and TRBJ2-7, with 8 bases aligning to TRBD1. V shed 2 bases, J shed 4 bases, and the junction held 2 bases outside the gene matches. Germline lookup yields CDR1 SGHKS and CDR2 YYEKEE (reference sequence). CDR3 length equals 13 residues.

This clonotype was seen ten or more times. This chain uses TRBV12-3 or TRBV12-4 with TRBJ2-4; D gene ambiguous. Trimming removed 6 bases from V and 9 bases from J, with 9 bases in between. This CDR3 contains 11 residues. In DNA form, the CDR3 reads TGTGCCAGCAGGTCTCACGGCATTCAGTACTTC. Protein product: CASRSHGIQYF.

This clonotype has ten or more counts. This rearrangement joins TRBV28 to TRBJ1-6, with no clear D. V was clipped by 5 bases and J by 8 bases, with 10 bases between them. CDR3 length equals 13 residues. CDR1 and CDR2 (germline): MDHEN, SYDVKM. The chain's CDR3 is CASSPGGYSPLHF. The CDR3 nucleotides read TGTGCCAGCAGTCCAGGAGGTTATTCACCCCTCCACTTT.

The V and J genes are TRBV5-1 and TRBJ1-5; D remains unclear. The CDR3 consists of 13 residues. Germline V lookup: CDR1 SGHRS, CDR2 YFSETQ. V was trimmed by 7 bases and J by 5 bases, leaving 13 bases between them. CDR3 bases: TGCGCCAGCGGGGAGGGCCCGGATCAGCCCCAGCATTTT. Amino acid sequence: CASGEGPDQPQHF.

This clonotype was counted a few times. The chain employs TRBV7-9 and TRBJ1-6, with D tentatively TRBD1 (6 bases). The CDR3 is 14 residues long. Germline loops: CDR1 SEHNR, CDR2 FQNEAQ (reference sequence). Trimming pared 0 bases from V and 10 bases from J, leaving 10 bases between. As DNA, the CDR3 is TGTGCCAGCAGCTTAGCAGGGGGTGAATCACCCCTCCACTTT. The encoded protein is CASSLAGGESPLHF.

This clonotype was recorded a few times. This chain connects TRBV12-3 or TRBV12-4 to TRBJ1-1; no clear D. V shed 6 bases and J shed 0 bases, with 17 bases lying between them. This CDR3 is 16 amino acids long. The chain's CDR3 is CASRDLSLAMNTEAFF. DNA of the CDR3: TGTGCCAGCAGGGACCTTTCTCTGGCGATGAACACTGAAGCTTTCTTT.

This clonotype was picked up many times. The chain has TRBV20-1 and TRBJ1-5; 9 bases align to TRBD1. Germline V gene lookup returns CDR1 DFQATT and CDR2 SNEGSKA (reference sequence). The CDR3 runs to 16 residues. Trimming cost V 1 base and J 4 bases; bases outside gene matches: 8. CDR3 in amino acids: CSARGLLTGGNQPQHF. The CDR3 nucleotides are TGCAGTGCTAGAGGTCTGCTGACAGGGGGGAATCAGCCCCAGCATTTT.

This clonotype has at least ten counts. CDR3 nucleotides: TGCGCCAGCAGCCCCGGGACTCAGCTCCCCTACGAGCAGTACTTC. Protein product: CASSPGTQLPYEQYF. This sequence joins TRBV4-3 and TRBJ2-7, with D perhaps matching TRBD2 (6 bases). Trimming removed 4 bases from V and 2 bases from J, with 15 bases in between. The CDR3 runs 15 residues. The germline gives CDR1 LGHNA, CDR2 YSLEER.

This clonotype turned up a few times. The chain combines TRBV4-2 with TRBJ1-2, with TRBD1 matching over 11 bases. There are 16 residues in the CDR3. Germline CDR1 reads LGHNA; CDR2 reads YNFKEQ. The J segment lost 2 bases and the V segment lost 0 bases, leaving 2 bases of the junction unmatched. The DNA for the CDR3 is TGTGCCAGCAGCCAAGATGGGGACAGGGGGAACTATGGCTACACCTTC. Protein sequence: CASSQDGDRGNYGYTF.

This clonotype has only a few counts. The J gene is TRBJ1-2, the V gene TRBV2; 8 bases agree with TRBD1. V dropped 6 bases and J dropped 4; count of bases not matched to a gene: 7. CDR1 SNHLY and CDR2 FYNNEI come from the germline V gene. CDR3 size: 14 residues. This CDR3 reads CASRRTGLGYGYTF. The CDR3 DNA sequence: TGTGCCAGCAGACGGACAGGGTTAGGCTATGGCTACACCTTC.

In its sample, this clonotype was seen a few times. This sequence joins TRBV6-2 or TRBV6-3 and TRBJ2-7; 10 bases fit TRBD2. Germline V gives CDR1 MNHEY, CDR2 SVGEGT. Trimming at V came to 6 bases and at J to 6 bases, leaving 8 bases not matched to a gene. The CDR3 runs 14 residues. CDR3 sequence reads: CASRLGAGGLEQYF. CDR3 in DNA: TGTGCCAGCAGGCTCGGAGCGGGGGGGCTCGAGCAGTACTTC.

There are a few counts of this clonotype. The rearrangement uses TRBV7-9 and TRBJ1-5; D unresolved. Germline loops: CDR1 SEHNR, CDR2 FQNEAQ (reference sequence). This CDR3 comprises 15 residues. With 2 bases removed from V and 2 bases from J, the gap between germline ends came to 10 bases. For the CDR3, the DNA is TGTGCCAGCAGCTTATCCCGGGGTGGCAATCAGCCCCAGCATTTT. It specifies CASSLSRGGNQPQHF.

The rearrangement links TRBV6-5 to TRBJ2-5, with 13 bases lining up with TRBD2. J lost 3 bases, V lost 6 bases, and 4 bases had no gene match. CDR1 and CDR2 (germline): MNHEY, SVGAGI. This CDR3 contains 15 residues. CDR3 sequence (DNA): TGTGCCAGCAGACCAACTAGCGGGGGGGAAGAGACCCAGTACTTC. Amino acids: CASRPTSGGEETQYF.

This clonotype was counted a few times. V gene TRBV5-1 combines with J gene TRBJ1-4, with D unclear. Between the trimmed V and J ends, which lost 0 bases and 3 bases, there was a span of 9 bases. Germline values: CDR1 SGHRS, CDR2 YFSETQ. There are 15 residues in the CDR3. CDR3 DNA: TGCGCCAGCAGCTTGGAGGGATTTGCTAATGAAAAACTGTTTTTT. It specifies CASSLEGFANEKLFF.

This clonotype was recorded many times. The rearrangement links TRBV7-3 to TRBJ2-7; D is possibly TRBD1 or TRBD2 (6 bases each). Germline V gene data show CDR1 as SGHTA and CDR2 as FQGTGA. The CDR3 has 14 residues. V lost 0 bases, J lost 7 bases, and 13 bases lay in between. CDR3 residues: CASSLTSGAREQYF. CDR3 DNA: TGTGCCAGCAGCTTAACGTCGGGGGCGAGGGAGCAGTACTTC. Full variable domain (outside the CDR3, taken from reference TRBV7-3 and TRBJ2-7): GAGVSQTPSNKVTEKGKYVELRCDPISGHTALYWYRQSLGQGPEFLIYFQGTGAADDSGLPNDRFFAVRPEGSVSTLKIQRTERGDSAVYLCASSLTSGAREQYFGPGTRLTVT.

The gene calls are TRBV2 and TRBJ2-2, with D perhaps matching TRBD2 (6 bases). CDR3 size: 15 residues. Between the trimmed V and J ends, which lost 3 bases and 0 bases, there was a span of 8 bases. Germline V CDR1 and CDR2: SNHLY, FYNNEI. The chain's CDR3 is CASSEGLANTGELFF. CDR3 in DNA: TGTGCCAGCAGTGAGGGACTGGCGAACACCGGGGAGCTGTTTTTT.

This clonotype occurred a few times. V usage is TRBV3-1 and J usage is TRBJ2-7; 7 positions match TRBD1. This CDR3 is built from 16 residues. Germline V gives CDR1 LGHDT, CDR2 YNNKEL (reference sequence). Unmatched junction bases numbered 11, after V lost 5 bases and J lost 1 base. CDR3 sequence reads: CASSDPPRTGSYEQYF. CDR3 DNA sequence: TGTGCCAGCAGCGACCCGCCAAGGACAGGATCCTACGAGCAGTACTTC.

The chain recombines TRBV7-9 with TRBJ2-7, with D perhaps assigned TRBD1 or TRBD2 (5 bases each). V gave up 6 bases and J gave up 6 bases, with 15 bases separating them. CDR3 size: 13 residues. Germline CDR1 and CDR2: SEHNR and FQNEAQ (reference sequence). CDR3 protein: CASSGRNGGEQYF. The CDR3 DNA is TGTGCCAGCAGTGGTAGAAATGGGGGCGAGCAGTACTTC.

This clonotype was recorded many times. The rearrangement uses TRBV7-2 and TRBJ2-6, with a tentative D call TRBD1 (6 bases). The CDR3 consists of 17 residues. Germline lookup yields CDR1 SGHTA and CDR2 FQGNSA. Deletions cut 3 bases from V and 1 base from J, with 13 bases between. CDR3 bases: TGTGCCAGCAGCTTCGATACCACAGGGTCTGGGGCCAACGTCCTGACTTTC. It is translated as CASSFDTTGSGANVLTF.

This clonotype was seen repeatedly, ten times or more. The V gene is TRBV12-3 or TRBV12-4, the J gene TRBJ1-1, with D hard to call. The CDR3 runs to 12 residues. The germline V and J ends were trimmed by 6 bases and 5 bases, with 10 bases remaining between them. CDR3 protein: CASSHYPTEAFF. The CDR3 nucleotides are TGTGCCAGCAGCCACTACCCTACTGAAGCTTTCTTT.

This clonotype has just a few counts. The genes are TRBV7-9 and TRBJ1-1, with D possibly being TRBD1 (5 bases). Per the germline V gene, CDR1 is SEHNR and CDR2 is FQNEAQ (reference sequence). This CDR3 is 20 amino acids long. Trimming stripped 5 bases from V and 0 bases from J, with 28 bases between. CDR3 sequence (DNA): TGTGCCAGCAGCCTGAAAAGGGTACAGGCGCAGGGCCTAATGAACACTGAAGCTTTCTTT. It encodes CASSLKRVQAQGLMNTEAFF.

In its sample, this clonotype was seen a few times. This chain links TRBV4-3 with TRBJ2-2; 7 bases line up with TRBD1. With 1 base clipped from V and 4 bases from J, the junction kept 12 bases outside the gene matches. This CDR3 is built from 18 residues. The germline gives CDR1 LGHNA, CDR2 YSLEER. CDR3 bases: TGCGCCAGCAGCCAAGGTTTTTTCTCGGGACAGCGCACCGGGGAGCTGTTTTTT. Amino acid sequence: CASSQGFFSGQRTGELFF.

This clonotype has only a few counts. The chain recombines TRBV15 with TRBJ2-1, with 8 bases lining up with TRBD1. Germline-derived CDR1 and CDR2 are LNHNV and YYDKDF (reference sequence). With 6 bases clipped from V and 7 bases from J, the junction kept 8 bases outside the gene matches. The CDR3 contains 14 residues. CDR3 nucleotide sequence: TGTGCCACCAGGAGGCAGGGGGCAGGAAATGAGCAGTTCTTC. Translation gives CATRRQGAGNEQFF.

In its sample, this clonotype was seen a few times. J is TRBJ2-3 and V is TRBV28, with D perhaps matching TRBD1 (6 bases). The CDR3 is 14 residues long. Germline CDR1 reads MDHEN; CDR2 reads SYDVKM. Trimming shortened V by 7 bases and J by 3 bases, and 14 bases separated the two germline ends. The CDR3 loop is CASTSSDRTDTQYF. The CDR3 DNA reads as TGTGCCAGCACTTCATCCGACAGGACAGATACGCAGTATTTT. Variable domain in full (rest from reference TRBV28 and TRBJ2-3): DVKVTQSSRYLVKRTGEKVFLECVQDMDHENMFWYRQDPGLGLRLIYFSYDVKMKEKGDIPEGYSVSREKKERFSLILESASTNQTSMYLCASTSSDRTDTQYFGPGTRLTVL.

The sample holds many counts of this clonotype. The CDR3 nucleotides read TGTGCCAGCAGCGTAGGGGCAGGCTCCACAGATACGCAGTATTTT. This sequence encodes CASSVGAGSTDTQYF. The chain recombines TRBV9 with TRBJ2-3; D ambiguous. Germline CDR1 reads SGDLS; CDR2 reads YYNGEE. Trimming stripped 0 bases from V and 2 bases from J, with 10 bases between. The CDR3 is made up of 15 amino acids.

At least ten counts were recorded for this clonotype. This sequence joins TRBV7-2 and TRBJ2-5; D remains unclear. The CDR3 covers 12 residues. Germline V lookup: CDR1 SGHTA, CDR2 FQGNSA. The V gene lost 4 bases and the J gene lost 5 bases, with 8 bases spanning the gap. In nucleotides, the CDR3 is TGTGCCAGCAGCTACGGGCGCGAGACCCAGTACTTC. Protein: CASSYGRETQYF.

This clonotype has just a few counts. The rearrangement links TRBV3-1 to TRBJ1-5; D is unresolved. Trimming shortened V by 3 bases and J by 5 bases, and 5 bases separated the two germline ends. Germline lookup yields CDR1 LGHDT and CDR2 YNNKEL (reference sequence). There are 12 residues in the CDR3. This chain's CDR3 is CASSHGDQPQHF. In DNA, the CDR3 is TGTGCCAGCAGCCATGGGGATCAGCCCCAGCATTTT.

The chain uses TRBV4-1 and TRBJ2-3, with TRBD1 identical over 8 bases. Germline V gene lookup returns CDR1 MGHRA and CDR2 YSYEKL. The CDR3 sequence is 14 residues long. J lost 6 bases, V lost 1 base, and 3 bases had no gene match. The CDR3 DNA reads as TGCGCCAGCAGCCAAGGGACAGGGTTTGATACGCAGTATTTT. This sequence encodes CASSQGTGFDTQYF.

The table lists this clonotype with many counts. This chain joins TRBV6-5 and TRBJ2-3, with 8 bases aligning to TRBD2. The germline gives CDR1 MNHEY, CDR2 SVGAGI. The CDR3 covers 14 residues. The ends lost 4 bases at V and 4 bases at J; junction bases unmatched: 4. The CDR3: CASSLSGGSDTQYF. The CDR3 nucleotides are TGTGCCAGCAGTTTGAGCGGGGGATCAGATACGCAGTATTTT.

This clonotype was counted ten times or more. V gene TRBV29-1 combines with J gene TRBJ2-3; 11 nucleotides agree with TRBD1. V shed 3 bases, J shed 2 bases, and the junction held 7 bases outside the gene matches. The CDR3 is 16 residues long. Looked up from germline, CDR1 is SQVTM and CDR2 is ANQGSEA. CDR3 protein: CSVEGWDRGITDTQYF. DNA of the CDR3: TGCAGCGTTGAGGGTTGGGACAGGGGGATCACAGATACGCAGTATTTT.